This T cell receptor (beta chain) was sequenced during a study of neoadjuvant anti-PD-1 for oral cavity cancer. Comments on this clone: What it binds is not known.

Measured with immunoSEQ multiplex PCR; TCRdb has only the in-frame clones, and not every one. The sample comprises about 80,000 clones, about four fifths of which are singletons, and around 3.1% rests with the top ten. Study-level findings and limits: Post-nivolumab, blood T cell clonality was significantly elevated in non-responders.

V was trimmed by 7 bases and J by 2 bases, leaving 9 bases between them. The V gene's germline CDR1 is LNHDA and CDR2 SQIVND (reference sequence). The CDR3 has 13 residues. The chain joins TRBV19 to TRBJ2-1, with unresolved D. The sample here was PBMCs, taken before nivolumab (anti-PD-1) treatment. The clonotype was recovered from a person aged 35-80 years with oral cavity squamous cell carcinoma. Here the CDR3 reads CASKYPPYNEQFF. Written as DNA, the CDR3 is TGTGCCAGTAAATACCCTCCCTACAATGAGCAGTTCTTC.